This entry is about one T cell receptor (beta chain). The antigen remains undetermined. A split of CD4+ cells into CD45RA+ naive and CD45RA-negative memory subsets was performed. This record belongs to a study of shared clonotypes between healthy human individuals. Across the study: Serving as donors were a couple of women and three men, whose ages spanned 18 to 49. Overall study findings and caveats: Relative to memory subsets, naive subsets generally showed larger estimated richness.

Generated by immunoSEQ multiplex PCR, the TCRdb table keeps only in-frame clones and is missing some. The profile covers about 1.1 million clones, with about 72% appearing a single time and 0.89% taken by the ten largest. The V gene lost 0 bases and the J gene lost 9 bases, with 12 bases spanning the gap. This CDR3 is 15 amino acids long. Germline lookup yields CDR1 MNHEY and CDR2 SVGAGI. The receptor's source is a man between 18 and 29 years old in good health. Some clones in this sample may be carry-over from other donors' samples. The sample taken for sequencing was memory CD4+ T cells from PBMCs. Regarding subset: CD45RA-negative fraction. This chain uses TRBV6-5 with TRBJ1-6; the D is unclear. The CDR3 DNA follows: TGTGCCAGCAGTTACTCGTTCTCGGGGATTTCACCCCTCCACTTT. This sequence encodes CASSYSFSGISPLHF.